This TCR beta chain is from a study of tumor and adjacent non-tumor tissue in lung cancer. Study-wide background: On average, productive TCRbeta reads reached about 4.17 million per sample. The study, taken as a whole, reports: Tumor tissue had significantly higher TCR diversity than normal lung. Tumor repertoires had a smaller top 100 clone share than normal lung.

This clonotype was seen at least ten times. Its target is unknown. Germline V gives CDR1 SQVTM, CDR2 ANQGSEA. The germline V and J ends were trimmed by 6 bases and 1 base, with 12 bases remaining between them. This CDR3 has 13 amino acids. This sample's RNA came from whole unsorted tissue. A modified ARM-PCR protocol with three rounds of nested PCR amplified TCRbeta. TCRdb used MiXCR to reprocess the multiplex PCR reads, holding one entry per CDR3 protein. The sample lists over 130,000 distinct CDR3 sequences, approximately 72% occurring once. This chain connects TRBV29-1 to TRBJ1-1; tentatively, D is TRBD1 (6 bases). The source is a man between 60 and 75 years old with small cell lung cancer. The specimen was lung tumor tissue. The CDR3 reads CSVEDRENTEAFF. DNA of the CDR3: TGCAGCGTCGAGGACAGAGAGAACACTGAAGCTTTCTTT.